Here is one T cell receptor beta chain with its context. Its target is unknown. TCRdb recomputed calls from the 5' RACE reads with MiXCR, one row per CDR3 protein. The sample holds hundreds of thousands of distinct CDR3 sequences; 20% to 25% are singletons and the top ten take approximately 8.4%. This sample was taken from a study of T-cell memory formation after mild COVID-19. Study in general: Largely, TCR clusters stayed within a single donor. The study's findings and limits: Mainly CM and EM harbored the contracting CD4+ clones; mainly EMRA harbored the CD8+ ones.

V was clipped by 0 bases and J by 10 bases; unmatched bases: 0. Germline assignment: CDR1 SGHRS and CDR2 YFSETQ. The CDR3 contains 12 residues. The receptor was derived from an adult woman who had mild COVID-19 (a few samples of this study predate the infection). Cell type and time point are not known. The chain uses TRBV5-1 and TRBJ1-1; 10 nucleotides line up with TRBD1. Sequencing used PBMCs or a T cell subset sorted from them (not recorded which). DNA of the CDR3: TGCGCCAGCAGCTTGGGGGACAGGGGAGCTTTCTTT. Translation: CASSLGDRGAFF.